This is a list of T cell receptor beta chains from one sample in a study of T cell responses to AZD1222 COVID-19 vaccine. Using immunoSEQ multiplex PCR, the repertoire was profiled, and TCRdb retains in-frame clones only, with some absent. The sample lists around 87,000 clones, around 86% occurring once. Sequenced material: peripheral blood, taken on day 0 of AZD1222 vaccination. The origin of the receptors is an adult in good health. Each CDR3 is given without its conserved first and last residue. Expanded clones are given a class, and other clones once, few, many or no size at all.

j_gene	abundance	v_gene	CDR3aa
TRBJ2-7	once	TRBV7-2	ASSLGGPAAGGEQY
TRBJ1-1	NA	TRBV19	ASSIGYSTEAF
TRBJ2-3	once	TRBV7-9	ASSEGLAGRDTQY
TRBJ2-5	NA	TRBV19	ASRDGVKTQY
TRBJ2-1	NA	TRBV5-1	ASSPPRTSSYNEQF
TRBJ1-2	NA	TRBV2	ASSDQANYGYT
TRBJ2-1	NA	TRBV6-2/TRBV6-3	ASSYSSGGLGDEQF
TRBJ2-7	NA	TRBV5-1	ASSETGTPYEQY
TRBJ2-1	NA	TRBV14	ASRPTLAGGRNEQF
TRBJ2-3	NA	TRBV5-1	ASSLGSSGGTADTQY
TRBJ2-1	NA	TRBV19	ASSPGASIGEQF
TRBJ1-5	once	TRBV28	ASSGQAGLDQPQH
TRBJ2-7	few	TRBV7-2	ASSPGQGPPYEQY
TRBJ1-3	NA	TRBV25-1	ASKDQGAAARNTIY
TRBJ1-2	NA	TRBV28	ASSFGAVNYGYT
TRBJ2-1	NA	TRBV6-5	ASSYSLAGGNNEQF
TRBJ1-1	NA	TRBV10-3	AISEYGGANTEAF
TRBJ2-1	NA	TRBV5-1	ASGTQSYNEQF
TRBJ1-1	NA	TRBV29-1	SVGWTGNTEAF
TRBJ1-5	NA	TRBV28	ASSPHGRRRNQPQH
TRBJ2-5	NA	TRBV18	ASMPGMHETQY
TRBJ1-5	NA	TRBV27	ASSPGLDNQPQH
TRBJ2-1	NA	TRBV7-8	ASSPRLAGGDNEQF
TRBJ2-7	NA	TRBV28	ASHRSYAKKY
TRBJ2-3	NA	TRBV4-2	ASSPGAPRNTDTQY
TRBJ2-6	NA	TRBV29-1	SVETGALSGANVLT
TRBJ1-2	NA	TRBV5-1	ASSLTTGAYGYT
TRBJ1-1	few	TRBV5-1	ASSLVGASTEAF
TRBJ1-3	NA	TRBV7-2	ASSLTLTGAGNTIY
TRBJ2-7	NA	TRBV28	ASSQGQGSSDPY
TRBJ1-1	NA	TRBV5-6	ASSAERNTEAF
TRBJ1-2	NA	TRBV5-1	ASSFSTPGEGGYT
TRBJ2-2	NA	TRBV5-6	ASSLEPTPNTGELF
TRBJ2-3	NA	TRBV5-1	ASSSLPGSVTDTQY
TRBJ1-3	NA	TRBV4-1	ASSQTESSGNTIY
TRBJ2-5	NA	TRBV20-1	SGSGQETQY
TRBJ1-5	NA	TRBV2	ASSDLGGGSSQPQH
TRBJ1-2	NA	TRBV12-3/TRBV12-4	ASSPGGGYGYT
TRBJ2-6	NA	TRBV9	ASSADSGANVLT
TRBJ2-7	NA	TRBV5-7	ASSPSSDREQY
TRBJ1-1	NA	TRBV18	ASSLQELNTEAF
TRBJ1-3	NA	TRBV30	AWAPGTGNTIY
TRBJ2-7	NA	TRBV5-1	ASSLEWSSYEQY
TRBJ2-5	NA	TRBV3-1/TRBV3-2	ASSQALAGGWETQY
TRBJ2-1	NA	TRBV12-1	ASSCKNRGWSNEQF
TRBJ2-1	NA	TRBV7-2	ASSLGPRGDEQF
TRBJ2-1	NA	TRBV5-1	ASSLALYATGRNTNEQF
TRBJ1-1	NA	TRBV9	ASSVAGGNTEAF
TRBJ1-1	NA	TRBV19	ASSKLLGQSINTEAF
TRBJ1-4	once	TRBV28	ASSLYSASPNEKLF
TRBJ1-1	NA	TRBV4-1	ASSPWGNMNTEAF
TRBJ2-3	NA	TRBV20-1	SAREIDTQY
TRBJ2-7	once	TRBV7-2	ASSLDGTEYEQY
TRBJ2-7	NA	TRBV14	ASSQVARYEQY
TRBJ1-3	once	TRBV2	ASSAGRNTIY
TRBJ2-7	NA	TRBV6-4	ASSRYSGSNEQY
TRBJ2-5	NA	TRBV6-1	ASSEYTGGRGQETQY
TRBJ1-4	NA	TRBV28	ASNNEQGLFRATNEKLF
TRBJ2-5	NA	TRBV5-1	ASSSGGRSETQY
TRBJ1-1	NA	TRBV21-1	ASSKAHHLWRAF